These 18 T cell receptor beta chains came from one sample sequenced in a study of blood T cells in healthy people across ages. It was with a sample-barcoded 5' primer and a J-beta primer mix that a second PCR of about 6 to 11 cycles was run. Using its own MiXCR run on the 5' RACE reads, TCRdb lists one record per CDR3 protein. The sample yields approximately 2,000,000 distinct CDR3 sequences, about two fifths seen once. Source material: blood. These receptors came from a human donor in good health.

This clonotype has just a few counts. This chain uses TRBV28 with TRBJ1-2; D remains ambiguous. The CDR3 has 14 residues. Germline V lookup: CDR1 MDHEN, CDR2 SYDVKM. Trimming left V 5 bases short and J 4 bases short, with 14 bases between. This chain's CDR3 is CASSLGWRGYGYTF. In DNA, the CDR3 is TGTGCCAGCAGTCTAGGATGGCGGGGCTATGGCTACACCTTC.

The genes are TRBV3-1 and TRBJ2-3; weak D call: TRBD2 (6 bases). This CDR3 has 12 amino acids. The ends were cut back, 4 bases at V and 12 bases at J, with 14 bases in the middle. Germline V gives CDR1 LGHDT, CDR2 YNNKEL (reference sequence). CDR3 region: CASSRARDSQYF. CDR3 coding DNA: TGTGCCAGCAGCCGAGCCCGGGACTCCCAGTATTTT.

V is TRBV20-1 and J is TRBJ2-7; D unclear. This CDR3 is built from 13 residues. Germline assignment: CDR1 DFQATT and CDR2 SNEGSKA (reference sequence). V lost 3 bases and J lost 3, with 12 bases in between. In nucleotides, the CDR3 is TGCAGTGCTAGTGAAGGACGCCTCTACGAGCAGTACTTC. Its protein is CSASEGRLYEQYF.

V usage is TRBV9 and J usage is TRBJ2-5; D is unresolved. This CDR3 is built from 12 residues. The germline V gene encodes CDR1 SGDLS and CDR2 YYNGEE. Trimming took 5 bases from V and 5 from J, leaving 10 bases between them. The CDR3 DNA reads TGTGCCAGCAGTACCTTGGGGGAGACCCAGTACTTC. Its translation: CASSTLGETQYF.

This sequence joins TRBV21-1 and TRBJ1-2; the D call TRBD1 from the table was never checked on the DNA. TRBV21-1 is labeled a pseudogene. The CDR3 is made up of 18 amino acids. This chain's CDR3 is CASSKGPGPLPRSYGYTF. CDR3 nucleotide sequence: TGTGCCAGCAGCAAAGGACCGGGACCATTACCCAGGAGCTATGGCTACACCTTC.

In nucleotides, the CDR3 is TGCAGCGTTGATAAAACAGGGAAGGTGAACTATGGCTACACCTTC. Protein product: CSVDKTGKVNYGYTF. The J gene is TRBJ1-2, the V gene TRBV29-1; possible D gene TRBD1, 6 bases. Germline V CDR1 and CDR2: SQVTM, ANQGSEA. Trimming pared 3 bases from V and 2 bases from J, leaving 16 bases between. CDR3 length equals 15 residues.

Regarding this clonotype: A much more abundant neighbour one base away suggests this may be a read error. The final CDR3 position lacks the conserved phenylalanine or tryptophan, pointing to a likely read error. The V gene is TRBV7-9, the J gene TRBJ2-7, with D possibly matching TRBD2 (5 bases). Germline V gene sequence: CDR1 SEHNR, CDR2 FQNEAQ (reference sequence). The CDR3 is 15 residues long. The V end lost 3 bases, the J end lost 0 bases, and 12 bases lay between the germline ends. CDR3 coding DNA: TGTGCCAGCAGCTTGGGCGGGCCTAGCTCCTACGAGCAGTACTGC. Translated, it gives CASSLGGPSSYEQYC.

This chain's CDR3 is CASSFNSGGAMREQFF. The CDR3, as DNA: TGCGCCAGCAGCTTTAATAGCGGGGGGGCCATGCGTGAGCAGTTCTTC. The V and J genes are TRBV5-1 and TRBJ2-1, with 11 nucleotides matching TRBD2. CDR1 and CDR2 (germline): SGHRS, YFSETQ. V was pared by 2 bases and J by 9 bases, with 10 bases of the junction left unmatched. The CDR3 has 16 residues.

Only a few counts were recorded for this clonotype. CDR3 residues: CASSPGTSGEGETQYF. DNA for the CDR3: TGCGCCAGCAGCCCAGGGACTAGCGGGGAAGGGGAGACCCAGTACTTC. The rearrangement links TRBV4-3 to TRBJ2-5, with 13 bases lining up with TRBD2. Germline values: CDR1 LGHNA, CDR2 YSLEER. The ends lost 4 bases at V and 5 bases at J; junction bases unmatched: 7. The CDR3 covers 16 residues.

V usage is TRBV15 and J usage is TRBJ2-1; weak D call: TRBD2 (5 bases). V lost 4 bases, J lost 6 bases, and 13 bases lay in between. Germline assignment: CDR1 LNHNV and CDR2 YYDKDF (reference sequence). The CDR3 spans 14 residues. Here the CDR3 reads CATSKRVGSNEQFF. The CDR3 nucleotides are TGTGCCACCAGCAAGAGGGTGGGTAGCAATGAGCAGTTCTTC.

The rearrangement links TRBV10-3 to TRBJ2-3; tentatively, D is TRBD2 (6 bases). Germline CDR1 reads ENHRY; CDR2 reads SYGVKD. CDR3 length: 15 amino acids. V was cut by 5 bases and J by 2 bases, with 14 bases left in between. The chain's CDR3 is CAISMTRGLTDTQYF. CDR3 in DNA: TGTGCCATCAGTATGACTAGAGGCCTCACAGATACGCAGTATTTT.

There are a few counts of this clonotype. This chain uses TRBV20-1 with TRBJ1-6; 7 nucleotides agree with TRBD1. The CDR3 runs to 14 residues. The trim removed 4 bases at V and 10 bases at J, leaving 10 bases unmatched. In germline, CDR1 is DFQATT, CDR2 SNEGSKA (reference sequence). This CDR3 reads CSATTGDPGSPLHF. DNA of the CDR3: TGCAGTGCTACAACAGGGGATCCGGGGTCACCCCTCCACTTT.

V and J are TRBV4-1 and TRBJ1-1; 7 nucleotides align to TRBD1. This CDR3 contains 14 residues. Trimming at V came to 2 bases and at J to 6 bases, leaving 6 bases not matched to a gene. Germline V gene sequence: CDR1 MGHRA, CDR2 YSYEKL. CDR3: CASSQPDRFSEAFF. The CDR3 nucleotides are TGCGCCAGCAGCCAACCGGACAGGTTTTCTGAAGCTTTCTTT.

This rearrangement joins TRBV5-1 to TRBJ2-1; no reliable D call. This CDR3 region has 15 residues. The V gene's germline CDR1 is SGHRS and CDR2 YFSETQ. The V end was cut by 1 base, the J end by 3 bases, with 11 bases between. CDR3 DNA sequence: TGCGCCAGCAGCTTGCCCAGATCGGGCTACAATGAGCAGTTCTTC. It encodes CASSLPRSGYNEQFF.

The chain is built from TRBV6-1 and TRBJ2-5; 11 bases agree with TRBD2. Per germline, CDR1 MNHNS and CDR2 SASEGT. The junction had 12 bases not matched to a gene; V was cut back by 10 bases and J by 5 bases. This CDR3 has 15 amino acids. The CDR3 nucleotides read TGTGCCACTCAACCTACTAGCGGGGGAGGGGAGACCCAGTACTTC. It translates to CATQPTSGGGETQYF.

This rearrangement joins TRBV7-2 to TRBJ1-6; 10 bases agree with TRBD1. Trimming removed 5 bases from V and 4 bases from J; junction bases left unmatched: 8. CDR3 length: 17 residues. The germline CDR1 and CDR2 sequences are SGHTA and FQGNSA. CDR3 residues: CASSPSDRGMYNSPLHF. DNA of the CDR3: TGTGCCAGCAGCCCTTCGGACAGGGGGATGTATAATTCACCCCTCCACTTT.

This clonotype was seen more than once but under ten times. The chain uses TRBV10-3 and TRBJ2-1; 7 nucleotides line up with TRBD2. Per germline, CDR1 ENHRY and CDR2 SYGVKD. Trimming at V came to 2 bases and at J to 11 bases, leaving 3 bases not matched to a gene. The CDR3 length is 12 residues. CDR3 region: CAISEMGLKQFF. CDR3 in DNA: TGTGCCATCAGTGAGATGGGACTAAAGCAGTTCTTC.

The chain links TRBV15 to TRBJ2-7; no definite D call. The CDR3 length is 14 residues. Germline-derived CDR1 and CDR2 are LNHNV and YYDKDF (reference sequence). V gave up 5 bases and J gave up 6 bases, with 17 bases separating them. CDR3 sequence (DNA): TGTGCCACCAGCGCCACTACGACGTCGATCGAGCAGTACTTC. This codes for CATSATTTSIEQYF.